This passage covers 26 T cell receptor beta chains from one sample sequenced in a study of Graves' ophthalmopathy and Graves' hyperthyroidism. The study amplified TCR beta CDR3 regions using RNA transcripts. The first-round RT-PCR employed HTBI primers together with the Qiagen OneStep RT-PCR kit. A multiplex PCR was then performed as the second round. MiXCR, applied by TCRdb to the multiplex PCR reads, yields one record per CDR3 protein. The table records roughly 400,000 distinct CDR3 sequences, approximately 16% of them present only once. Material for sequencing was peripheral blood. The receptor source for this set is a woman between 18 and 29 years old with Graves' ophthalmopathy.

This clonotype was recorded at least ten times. For the CDR3, the DNA is TGTGCCAGCAGTCCGACCGTGATCCACACTGAAGCTTTCTTT. Encoded protein: CASSPTVIHTEAFF. The chain links TRBV6-1 to TRBJ1-1; D gene ambiguous. This CDR3 is 14 amino acids long. CDR1 is MNHNS and CDR2 is SASEGT in the germline V gene. Trimming removed 5 bases from V and 3 bases from J, with 13 bases in between.

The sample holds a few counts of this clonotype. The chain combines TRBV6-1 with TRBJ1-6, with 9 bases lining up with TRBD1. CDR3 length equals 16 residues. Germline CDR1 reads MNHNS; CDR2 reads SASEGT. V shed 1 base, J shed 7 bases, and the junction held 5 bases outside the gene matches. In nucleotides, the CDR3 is TGTGCCAGCAGTGAAGTACTAGGACAGGGGAATTCACCCCTCCACTTT. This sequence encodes CASSEVLGQGNSPLHF.

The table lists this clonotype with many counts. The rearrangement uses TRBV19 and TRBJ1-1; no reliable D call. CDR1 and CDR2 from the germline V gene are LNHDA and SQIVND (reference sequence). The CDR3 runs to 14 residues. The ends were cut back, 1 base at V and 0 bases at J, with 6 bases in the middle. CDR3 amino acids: CASSIGRLNTEAFF. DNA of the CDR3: TGTGCCAGTAGTATAGGACGGCTGAACACTGAAGCTTTCTTT.

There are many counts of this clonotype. CDR3 bases: TGTGCCAGTACTTCGTCTGGAAACACCATATATTTT. It codes for CASTSSGNTIYF. The chain uses TRBV19 and TRBJ1-3; no clear D gene. This CDR3 is built from 12 residues. Germline values: CDR1 LNHDA, CDR2 SQIVND (reference sequence). Trimming pared 7 bases from V and 1 base from J, leaving 5 bases between.

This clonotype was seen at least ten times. CDR3 in DNA: TGTGCCAGTCGCTTCCACACCCAAGAGACCCAGTACTTC. Its translation is CASRFHTQETQYF. The V and J genes are TRBV19 and TRBJ2-5; no firm D call. The V and J ends lost 8 bases and 1 base respectively, with 11 bases between them. CDR3 length: 13 residues. Germline CDR1 reads LNHDA; CDR2 reads SQIVND (reference sequence).

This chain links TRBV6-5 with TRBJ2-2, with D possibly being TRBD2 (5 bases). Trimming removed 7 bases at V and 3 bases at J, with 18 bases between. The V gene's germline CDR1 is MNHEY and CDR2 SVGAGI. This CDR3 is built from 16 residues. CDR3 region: CASITRTGRDTGELFF. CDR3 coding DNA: TGTGCCAGCATTACTCGGACTGGAAGGGACACCGGGGAGCTGTTTTTT.

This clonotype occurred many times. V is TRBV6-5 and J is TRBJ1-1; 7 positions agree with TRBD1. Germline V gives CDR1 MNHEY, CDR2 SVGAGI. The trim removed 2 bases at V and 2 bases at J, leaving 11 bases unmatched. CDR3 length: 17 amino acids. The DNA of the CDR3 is TGTGCCAGCAGTTACAACAGGGGAGAAAAGATTAACACTGAAGCTTTCTTT. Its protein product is CASSYNRGEKINTEAFF.

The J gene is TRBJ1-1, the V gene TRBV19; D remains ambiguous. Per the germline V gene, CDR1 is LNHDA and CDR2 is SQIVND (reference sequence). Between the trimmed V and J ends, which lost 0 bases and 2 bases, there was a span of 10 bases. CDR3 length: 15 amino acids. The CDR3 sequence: CASSIDGEHNTEAFF. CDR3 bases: TGTGCCAGTAGTATAGATGGGGAGCATAACACTGAAGCTTTCTTT.

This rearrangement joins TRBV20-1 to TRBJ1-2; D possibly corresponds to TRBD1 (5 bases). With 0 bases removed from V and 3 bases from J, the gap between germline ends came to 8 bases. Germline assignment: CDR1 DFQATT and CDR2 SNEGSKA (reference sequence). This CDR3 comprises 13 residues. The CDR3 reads CSARDDSDYGYTF. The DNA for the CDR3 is TGCAGTGCTAGAGATGACAGCGACTATGGCTACACCTTC.

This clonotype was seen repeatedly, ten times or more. The CDR3 bases are TGTGCCAGCAGTTTGCAGGGACCAATGTTCACTCAGCCCCAGCATTTT. It encodes CASSLQGPMFTQPQHF. The chain recombines TRBV28 with TRBJ1-5, with TRBD1 as a possible D gene (5 bases). This CDR3 has 16 amino acids. The germline CDR1 and CDR2 sequences are MDHEN and SYDVKM. The germline V and J ends were trimmed by 3 bases and 6 bases, with 18 bases remaining between them.

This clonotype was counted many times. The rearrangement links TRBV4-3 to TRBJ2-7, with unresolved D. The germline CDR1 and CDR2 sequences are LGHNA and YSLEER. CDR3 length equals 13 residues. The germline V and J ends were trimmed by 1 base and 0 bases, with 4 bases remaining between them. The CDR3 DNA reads TGCGCCAGCAGCCAAGCCGACTCCTACGAGCAGTACTTC. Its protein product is CASSQADSYEQYF.

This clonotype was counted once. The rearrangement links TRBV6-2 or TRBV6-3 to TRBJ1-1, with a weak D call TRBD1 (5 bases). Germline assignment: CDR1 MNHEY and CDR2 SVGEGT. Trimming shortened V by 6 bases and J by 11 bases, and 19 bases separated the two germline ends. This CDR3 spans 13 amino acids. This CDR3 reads CASSGSTAQDAFF. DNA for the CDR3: TGTGCCAGCAGCGGGTCGACAGCCCAAGATGCTTTCTTT.

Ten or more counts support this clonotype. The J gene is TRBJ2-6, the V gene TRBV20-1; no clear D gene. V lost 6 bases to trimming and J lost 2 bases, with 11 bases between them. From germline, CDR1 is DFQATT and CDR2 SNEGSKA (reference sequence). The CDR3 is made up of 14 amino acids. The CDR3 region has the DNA TGCAGTGCGCCGGGTGTACCTGGGGCCAACGTCCTGACTTTC. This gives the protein CSAPGVPGANVLTF.

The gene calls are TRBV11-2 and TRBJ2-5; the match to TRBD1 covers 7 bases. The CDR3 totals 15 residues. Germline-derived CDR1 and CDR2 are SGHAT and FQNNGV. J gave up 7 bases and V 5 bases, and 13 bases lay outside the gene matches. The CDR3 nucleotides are TGTGCCAGCAGCGCAACCGGGGACAGTTCTGCGACCCAGTACTTC. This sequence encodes CASSATGDSSATQYF.

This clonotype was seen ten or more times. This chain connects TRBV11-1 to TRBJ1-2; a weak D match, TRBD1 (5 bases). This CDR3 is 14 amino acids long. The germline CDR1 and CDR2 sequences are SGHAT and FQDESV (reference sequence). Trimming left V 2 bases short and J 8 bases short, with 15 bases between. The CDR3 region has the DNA TGTGCCAGCAGCTTAAGAAGACAGTCGGAAGGCTACACCTTC. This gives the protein CASSLRRQSEGYTF. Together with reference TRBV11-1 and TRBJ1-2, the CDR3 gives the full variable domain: EAEVAQSPRYKITEKSQAVAFWCDPISGHATLYWYRQILGQGPELLVQFQDESVVDDSQLPKDRFSAERLKGVDSTLKIQPAELGDSAMYLCASSLRRQSEGYTFGSGTRLTVV.

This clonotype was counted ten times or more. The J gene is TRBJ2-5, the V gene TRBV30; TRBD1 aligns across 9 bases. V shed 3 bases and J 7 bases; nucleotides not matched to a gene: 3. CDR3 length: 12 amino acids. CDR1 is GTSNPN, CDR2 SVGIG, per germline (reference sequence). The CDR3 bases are TGTGCCTGGAGGGGACAGGGAGGGACCCAGTACTTC. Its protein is CAWRGQGGTQYF.

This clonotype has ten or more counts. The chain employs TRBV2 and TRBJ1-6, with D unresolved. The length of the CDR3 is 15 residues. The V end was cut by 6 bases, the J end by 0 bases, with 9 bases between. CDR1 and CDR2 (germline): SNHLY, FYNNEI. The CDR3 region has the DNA TGTGCCAGCAGCGATTTGAGCTCCTATAATTCACCCCTCCACTTT. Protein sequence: CASSDLSSYNSPLHF.

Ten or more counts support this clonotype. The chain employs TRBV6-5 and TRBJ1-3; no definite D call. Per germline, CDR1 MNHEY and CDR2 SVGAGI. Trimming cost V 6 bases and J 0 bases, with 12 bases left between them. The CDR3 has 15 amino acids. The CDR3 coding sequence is TGTGCCAGCAGCGTCAGTGACCTCTCTGGAAACACCATATATTTT. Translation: CASSVSDLSGNTIYF.

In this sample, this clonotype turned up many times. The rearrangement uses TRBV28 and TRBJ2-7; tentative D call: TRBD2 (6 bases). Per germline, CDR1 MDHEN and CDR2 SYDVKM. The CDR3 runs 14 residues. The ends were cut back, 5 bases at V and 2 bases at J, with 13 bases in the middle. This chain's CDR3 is CASSTASEPYEQYF. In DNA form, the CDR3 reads TGTGCCAGCAGTACCGCTAGCGAACCCTACGAGCAGTACTTC.

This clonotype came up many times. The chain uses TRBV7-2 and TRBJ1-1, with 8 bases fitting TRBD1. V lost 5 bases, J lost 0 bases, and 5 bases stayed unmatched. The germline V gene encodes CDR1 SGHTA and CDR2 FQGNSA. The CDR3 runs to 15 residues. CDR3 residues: CASSTWTGMNTEAFF. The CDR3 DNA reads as TGTGCCAGCAGCACCTGGACAGGGATGAACACTGAAGCTTTCTTT.

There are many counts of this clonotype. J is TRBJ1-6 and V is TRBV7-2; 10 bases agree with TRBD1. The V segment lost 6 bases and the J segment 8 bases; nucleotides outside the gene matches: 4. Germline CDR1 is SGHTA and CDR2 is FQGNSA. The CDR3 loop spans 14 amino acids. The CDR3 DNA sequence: TGTGCCAGCAGTCCAGGACAGGGGGATTCACCCCTCCACTTT. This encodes CASSPGQGDSPLHF.

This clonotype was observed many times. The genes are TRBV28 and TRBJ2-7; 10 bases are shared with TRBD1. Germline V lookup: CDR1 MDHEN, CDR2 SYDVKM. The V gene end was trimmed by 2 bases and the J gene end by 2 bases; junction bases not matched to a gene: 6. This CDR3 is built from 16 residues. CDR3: CASSLPPGQGPYEQYF. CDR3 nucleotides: TGTGCCAGCAGTTTACCTCCGGGACAGGGGCCCTACGAGCAGTACTTC.

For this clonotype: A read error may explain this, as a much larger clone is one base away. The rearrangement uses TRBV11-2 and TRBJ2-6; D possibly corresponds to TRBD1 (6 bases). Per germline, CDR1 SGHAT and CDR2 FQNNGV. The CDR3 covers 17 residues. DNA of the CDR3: TGTGCCAGCAGCATGGACAGCAGTCTCTCTGGGGCCAACGCCCTGACTTTC. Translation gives CASSMDSSLSGANALTF.

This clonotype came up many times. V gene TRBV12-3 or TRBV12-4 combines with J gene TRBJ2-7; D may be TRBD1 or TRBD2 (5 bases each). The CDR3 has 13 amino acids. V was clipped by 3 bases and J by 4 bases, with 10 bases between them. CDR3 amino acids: CASSLSEGYEQYF. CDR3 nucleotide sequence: TGTGCCAGCAGTTTGTCCGAGGGGTACGAGCAGTACTTC.

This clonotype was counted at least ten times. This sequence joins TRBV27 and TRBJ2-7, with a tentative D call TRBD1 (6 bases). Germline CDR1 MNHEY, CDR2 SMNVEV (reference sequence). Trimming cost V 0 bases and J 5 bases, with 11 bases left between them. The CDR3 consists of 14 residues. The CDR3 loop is CASSLSYRDHEQYF. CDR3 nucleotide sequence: TGTGCCAGCAGTTTATCGTACAGGGACCACGAGCAGTACTTC.

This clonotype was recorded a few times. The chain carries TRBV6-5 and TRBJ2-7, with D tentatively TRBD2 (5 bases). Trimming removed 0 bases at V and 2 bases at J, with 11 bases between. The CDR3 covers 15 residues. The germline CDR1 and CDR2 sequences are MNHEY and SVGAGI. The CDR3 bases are TGTGCCAGCAGTTACTCGGTTAGCGTTCCCTACGAGCAGTACTTC. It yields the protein CASSYSVSVPYEQYF.